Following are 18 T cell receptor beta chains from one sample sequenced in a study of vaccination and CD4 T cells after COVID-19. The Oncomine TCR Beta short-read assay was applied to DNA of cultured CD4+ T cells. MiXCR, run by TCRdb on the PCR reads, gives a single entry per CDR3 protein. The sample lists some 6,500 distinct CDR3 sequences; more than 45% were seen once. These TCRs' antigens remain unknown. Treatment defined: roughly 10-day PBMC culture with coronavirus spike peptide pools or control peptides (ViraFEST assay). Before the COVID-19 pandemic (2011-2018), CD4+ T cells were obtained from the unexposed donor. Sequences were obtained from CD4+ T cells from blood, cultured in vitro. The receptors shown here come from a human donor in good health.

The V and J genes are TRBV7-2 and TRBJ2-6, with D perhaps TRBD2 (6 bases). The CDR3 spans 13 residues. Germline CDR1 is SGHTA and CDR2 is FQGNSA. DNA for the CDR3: TGTGCAGAAGCGGGCTCTGGGGCCAACGTCCTGACTTTC. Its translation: CAEAGSGANVLTF.

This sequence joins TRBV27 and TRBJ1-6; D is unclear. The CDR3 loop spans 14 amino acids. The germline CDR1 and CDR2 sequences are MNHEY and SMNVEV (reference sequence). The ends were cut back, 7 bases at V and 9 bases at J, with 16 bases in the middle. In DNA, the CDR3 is TGTGCCAGCAAATTCGTCAGTGGAGGTTCACCCCTCCACTTT. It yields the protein CASKFVSGGSPLHF.

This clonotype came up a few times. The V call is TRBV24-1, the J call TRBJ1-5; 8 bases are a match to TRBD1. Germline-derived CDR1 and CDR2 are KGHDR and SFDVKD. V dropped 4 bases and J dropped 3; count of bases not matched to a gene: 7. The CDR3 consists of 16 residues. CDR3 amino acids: CATSDPGQDFNQPQHF. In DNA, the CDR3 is TGTGCCACCAGTGACCCGGGACAGGACTTCAATCAGCCCCAGCATTTT.

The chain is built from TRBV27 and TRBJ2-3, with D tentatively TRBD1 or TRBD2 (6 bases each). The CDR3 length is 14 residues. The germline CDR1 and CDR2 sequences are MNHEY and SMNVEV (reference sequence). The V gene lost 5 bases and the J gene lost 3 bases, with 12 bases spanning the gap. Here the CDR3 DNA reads TGTGCCAGCAGTCCCCAGGGGAGGACAGATACGCAGTATTTT. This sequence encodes CASSPQGRTDTQYF.

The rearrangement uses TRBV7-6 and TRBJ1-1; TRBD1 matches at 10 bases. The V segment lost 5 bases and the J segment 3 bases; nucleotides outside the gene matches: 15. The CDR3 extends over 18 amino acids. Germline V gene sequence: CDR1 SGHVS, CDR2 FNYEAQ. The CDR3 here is CASSTSPGQGPRDTEAFF. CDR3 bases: TGTGCCAGCAGCACCTCACCGGGACAGGGGCCGAGGGACACTGAAGCTTTCTTT. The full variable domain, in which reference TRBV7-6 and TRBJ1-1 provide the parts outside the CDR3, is GAGVSQSPRYKVTKRGQDVALRCDPISGHVSLYWYRQALGQGPEFLTYFNYEAQQDKSGLPNDRFSAERPEGSISTLTIQRTEQRDSAMYRCASSTSPGQGPRDTEAFFGQGTRLTVV.

Here the CDR3 reads CASSLTGGNYEQYF. The CDR3 nucleotides are TGTGCCAGTAGTTTAACAGGGGGGAACTACGAGCAGTACTTC. The chain uses TRBV19 and TRBJ2-7; 8 bases are shared with TRBD1. V shed 5 bases, J shed 3 bases, and the junction held 6 bases outside the gene matches. CDR1 is LNHDA and CDR2 is SQIVND in the germline V gene (reference sequence). The CDR3 covers 14 residues.

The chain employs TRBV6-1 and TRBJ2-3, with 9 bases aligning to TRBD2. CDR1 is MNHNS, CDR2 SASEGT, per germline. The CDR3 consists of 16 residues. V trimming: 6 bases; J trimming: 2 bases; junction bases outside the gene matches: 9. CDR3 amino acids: CASRSLAGLFTDTQYF. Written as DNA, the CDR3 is TGTGCCAGCAGGAGTCTAGCGGGGCTCTTCACAGATACGCAGTATTTT.

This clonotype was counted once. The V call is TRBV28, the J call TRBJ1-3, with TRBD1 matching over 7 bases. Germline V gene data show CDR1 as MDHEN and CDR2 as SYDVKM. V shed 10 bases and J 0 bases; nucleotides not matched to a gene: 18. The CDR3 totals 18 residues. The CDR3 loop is CANYLDRAPDSSGNTIYF. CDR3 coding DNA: TGTGCCAACTACCTAGACAGGGCCCCAGATTCCTCTGGAAACACCATATATTTT.

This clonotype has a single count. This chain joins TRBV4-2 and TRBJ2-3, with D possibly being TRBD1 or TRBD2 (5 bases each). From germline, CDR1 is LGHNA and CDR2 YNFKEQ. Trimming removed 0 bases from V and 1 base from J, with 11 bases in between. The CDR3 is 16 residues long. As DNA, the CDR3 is TGTGCCAGCAGCCAAGATTTGGGGGACGGCACAGATACGCAGTATTTT. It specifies CASSQDLGDGTDTQYF.

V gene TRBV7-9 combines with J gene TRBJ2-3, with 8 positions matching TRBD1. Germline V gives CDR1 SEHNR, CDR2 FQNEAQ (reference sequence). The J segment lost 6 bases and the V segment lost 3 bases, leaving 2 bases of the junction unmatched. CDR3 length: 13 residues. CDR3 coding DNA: TGTGCCAGCAGCTTCAGGGGGCGGGATACGCAGTATTTT. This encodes CASSFRGRDTQYF. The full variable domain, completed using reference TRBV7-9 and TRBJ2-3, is DTGVSQNPRHKITKRGQNVTFRCDPISEHNRLYWYRQTLGQGPEFLTYFQNEAQLEKSRLLSDRFSAERPKGSFSTLEIQRTEQGDSAMYLCASSFRGRDTQYFGPGTRLTVL.

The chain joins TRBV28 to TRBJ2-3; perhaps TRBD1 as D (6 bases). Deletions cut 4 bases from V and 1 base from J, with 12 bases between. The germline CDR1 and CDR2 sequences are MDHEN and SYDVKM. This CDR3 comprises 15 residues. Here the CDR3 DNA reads TGTGCCAGCAGTTGGGTGGCAGGGGGCACAGATACGCAGTATTTT. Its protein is CASSWVAGGTDTQYF.

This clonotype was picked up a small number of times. The CDR3 spells CATSSPMWGGNGYTF. CDR3 DNA sequence: TGTGCCACCAGCAGCCCCATGTGGGGGGGAAATGGCTACACCTTC. V usage is TRBV15 and J usage is TRBJ1-2, with TRBD1 as a possible D gene (5 bases). V gave up 3 bases and J gave up 6 bases, with 17 bases separating them. Germline V gene sequence: CDR1 LNHNV, CDR2 YYDKDF (reference sequence). This CDR3 contains 15 residues. Together with reference TRBV15 and TRBJ1-2, the CDR3 gives the full variable domain: DAMVIQNPRYQVTQFGKPVTLSCSQTLNHNVMYWYQQKSSQAPKLLFHYYDKDFNNEADTPDNFQSRRPNTSFCFLDIRSPGLGDTAMYLCATSSPMWGGNGYTFGSGTRLTVV.

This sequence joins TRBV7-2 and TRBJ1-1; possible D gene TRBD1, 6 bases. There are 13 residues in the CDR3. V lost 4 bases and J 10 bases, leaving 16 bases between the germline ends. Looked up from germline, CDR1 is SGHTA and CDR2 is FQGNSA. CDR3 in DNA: TGTGCCAGCAGCTCGCGGACAGAGTTTGGAGCTTTCTTT. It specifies CASSSRTEFGAFF.

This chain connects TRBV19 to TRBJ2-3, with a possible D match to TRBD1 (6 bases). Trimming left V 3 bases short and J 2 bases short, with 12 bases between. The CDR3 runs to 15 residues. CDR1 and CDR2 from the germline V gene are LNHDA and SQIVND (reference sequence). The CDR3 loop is CASSMQGTSTDTQYF. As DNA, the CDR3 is TGTGCCAGTAGTATGCAGGGGACCTCCACAGATACGCAGTATTTT. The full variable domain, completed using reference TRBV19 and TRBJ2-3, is DGGITQSPKYLFRKEGQNVTLSCEQNLNHDAMYWYRQDPGQGLRLIYYSQIVNDFQKGDIAEGYSVSREKKESFPLTVTSAQKNPTAFYLCASSMQGTSTDTQYFGPGTRLTVL.

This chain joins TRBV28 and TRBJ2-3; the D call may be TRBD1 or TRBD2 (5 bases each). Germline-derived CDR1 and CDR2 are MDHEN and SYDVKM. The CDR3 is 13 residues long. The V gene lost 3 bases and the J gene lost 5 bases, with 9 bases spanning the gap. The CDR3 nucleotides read TGTGCCAGCAGTTTCAAGGGGAGAGATACGCAGTATTTT. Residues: CASSFKGRDTQYF.

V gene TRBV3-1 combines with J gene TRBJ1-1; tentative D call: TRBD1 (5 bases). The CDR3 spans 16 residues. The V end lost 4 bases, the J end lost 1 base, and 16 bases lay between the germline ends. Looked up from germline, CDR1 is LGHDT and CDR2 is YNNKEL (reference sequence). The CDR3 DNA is TGTGCCAGCAGCCCTCGCTCGTGGAGGGGGAACACTGAAGCTTTCTTT. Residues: CASSPRSWRGNTEAFF.

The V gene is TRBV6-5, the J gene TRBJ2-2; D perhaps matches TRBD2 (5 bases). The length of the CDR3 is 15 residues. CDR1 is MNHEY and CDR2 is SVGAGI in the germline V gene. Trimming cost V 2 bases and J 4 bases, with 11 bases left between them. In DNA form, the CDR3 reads TGTGCCAGCAGTTACCTGTCGAGCGGCACCGGGGAGCTGTTTTTT. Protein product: CASSYLSSGTGELFF.

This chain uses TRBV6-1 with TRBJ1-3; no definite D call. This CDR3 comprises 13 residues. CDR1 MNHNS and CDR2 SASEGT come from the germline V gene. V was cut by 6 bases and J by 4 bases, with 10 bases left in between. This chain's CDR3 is CASSRGEGNTIYF. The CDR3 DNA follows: TGTGCCAGCAGCCGTGGAGAGGGAAACACCATATATTTT.